This entry features one T cell receptor (beta chain) sequence. Antigen: not known. Random hexamers primed reverse transcription of roughly 0.5 to 1 ug RNA. TCRdb recomputed calls from the immunoSEQ multiplex PCR reads with MiXCR, one row per CDR3 protein. The data show 250,000 to 300,000 distinct CDR3 sequences, about 89% seen once. Sequencing targeted TCR beta in blood CD8+ and CD4+ T cells. This specimen belongs to a study of CD8 T cells in Susac syndrome. This CDR3 is 13 amino acids long. Germline lookup yields CDR1 GTSNPN and CDR2 SVGIG (reference sequence). Trimming cost V 0 bases and J 5 bases, with 8 bases left between them. Study observations and caveats: The study conceded that its TCR sequencing and HLA analysis involved relatively few individuals.

Sequencing was carried out using CD8+ T cells from PBMCs. The chain carries TRBV30 and TRBJ2-1; D uncertain. The TCR was taken from a human donor with multiple sclerosis. This CDR3 reads CAWSVAAHNEQFF. DNA for the CDR3: TGTGCCTGGAGTGTGGCGGCCCACAATGAGCAGTTCTTC.